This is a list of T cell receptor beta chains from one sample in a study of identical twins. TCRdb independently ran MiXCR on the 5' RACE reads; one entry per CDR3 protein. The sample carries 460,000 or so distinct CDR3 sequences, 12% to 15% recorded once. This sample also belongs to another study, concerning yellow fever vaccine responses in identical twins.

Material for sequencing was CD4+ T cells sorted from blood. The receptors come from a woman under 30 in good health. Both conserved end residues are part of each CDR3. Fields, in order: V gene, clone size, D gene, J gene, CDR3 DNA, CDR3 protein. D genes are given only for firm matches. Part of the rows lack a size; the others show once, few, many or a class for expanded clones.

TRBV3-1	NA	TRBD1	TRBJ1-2	TGTGCCAGCAGCCGGGACAGTTACTCTGGCTACACCTTC	CASSRDSYSGYTF
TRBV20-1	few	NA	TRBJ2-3	TGCAGTGCTAGTCGGACAGCAGATACGCAGTATTTT	CSASRTADTQYF
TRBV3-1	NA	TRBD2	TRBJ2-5	TGTGCCAGCAGCCAAGTTTCGGGGGGTTGGACAGAGACCCAGTACTTC	CASSQVSGGWTETQYF
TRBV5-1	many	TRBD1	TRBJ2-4	TGCGCCAGCAGCTTGGAGGGACAGGGTAGGGACATTCAGTACTTC	CASSLEGQGRDIQYF
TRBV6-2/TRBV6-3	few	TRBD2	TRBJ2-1	TGTGCCAGCAGTTACTTGGCTAGCGGGGGAGAGCAGTTCTTC	CASSYLASGGEQFF
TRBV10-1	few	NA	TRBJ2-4	TGCGCCAGCAGTTCTCCCGATGACATCCCAGCCAAAAACATTCAGTACTTC	CASSSPDDIPAKNIQYF
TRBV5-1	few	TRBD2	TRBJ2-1	TGCGCCAGCAGCCCCGGCGGGGGGCCAGTCGTTTATGAGTTCTTC	CASSPGGGPVVYEFF
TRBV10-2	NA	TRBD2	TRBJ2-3	TGCGCCAGCGCTGACCTAGCGGGGGGCACAGATACGCAGTATTTT	CASADLAGGTDTQYF
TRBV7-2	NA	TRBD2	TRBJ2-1	TGTGCCAGCAGCAAAAGCCTCCTTAGCGGGAGATACAATGAGCAGTTCTTC	CASSKSLLSGRYNEQFF
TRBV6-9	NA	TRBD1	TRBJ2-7	TGTGCCAGCGAGGGACAGGGGACCTACGAGCAGTACTTC	CASEGQGTYEQYF
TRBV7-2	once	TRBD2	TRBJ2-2	TGTGCCAGCAGCTTAGCACCTCCACTAGCGGGGGACACCGGGGAGCTGTTTTTT	CASSLAPPLAGDTGELFF
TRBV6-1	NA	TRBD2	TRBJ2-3	TGTGCCAGCAGTGGGACTCAAGCGGCGGGGGGAGGCACAGATACGCAGTATTTT	CASSGTQAAGGGTDTQYF
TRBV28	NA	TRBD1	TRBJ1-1	TGTGCCAGCAGTTACCGGGACAGGGTTTTGAACACTGAAGCTTTCTTT	CASSYRDRVLNTEAFF
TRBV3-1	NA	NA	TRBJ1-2	TGTGCCAGCAGCCAGTCGTCCCATGGCTACACCTTC	CASSQSSHGYTF
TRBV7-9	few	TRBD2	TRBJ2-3	TGTGCCAGCAGCTTAATTGTCACTAGCGGGAGAGATACGCAGTATTTT	CASSLIVTSGRDTQYF
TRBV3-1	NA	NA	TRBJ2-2	TGTGCCAGCACGGTGGGGGGGAACACCGGGGAGCTGTTTTTT	CASTVGGNTGELFF
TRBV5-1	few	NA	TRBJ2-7	TGCGCCAGCAGCTTGTTTCCGGTGCGCTACGAGCAGTACTTC	CASSLFPVRYEQYF
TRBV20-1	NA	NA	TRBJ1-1	TGCAGTGCTAGAGATGCCCGTCCTGAAGCTTTCTTT	CSARDARPEAFF
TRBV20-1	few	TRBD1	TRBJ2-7	TGCAGTGCCCCGGACAGGTCCTACGAGCAGTACTTC	CSAPDRSYEQYF
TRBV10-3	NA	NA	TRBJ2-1	TGTGCCATCAGTGATAGGTCGACAAGCTCCTACAATGAGCAGTTCTTC	CAISDRSTSSYNEQFF
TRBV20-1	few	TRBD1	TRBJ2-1	TGCAGTGCTAGCCGACTAGGACAGGGGGCTAACCAGTTCTTC	CSASRLGQGANQFF
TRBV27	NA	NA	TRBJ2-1	TGTGCCAGCCGATCAGGAAGGTTCTCCTACAATGAGCAGTTCTTC	CASRSGRFSYNEQFF
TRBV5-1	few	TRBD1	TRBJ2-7	TGCGCCAGCAGCTACGGGACAGGGTTCTCCTACGAGCAGTACTTC	CASSYGTGFSYEQYF
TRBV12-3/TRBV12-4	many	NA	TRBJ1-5	TGTGCCAGCAGTTTACGGAGAGGGAATAGCAATCAGCCCCAGCATTTT	CASSLRRGNSNQPQHF
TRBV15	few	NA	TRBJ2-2	TGTGCCACCAGCACGGGCCAGGGGAGTACCGGGGAGCTGTTTTTT	CATSTGQGSTGELFF
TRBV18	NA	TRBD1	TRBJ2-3	TGTGCCAGCTCAAAGCCAGGGGGCGCGACAGATACGCAGTATTTT	CASSKPGGATDTQYF
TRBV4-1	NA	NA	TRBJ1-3	TGCGCCAGCAGCCACCCCCCAGGGGACTCTGGAAACACCATATATTTT	CASSHPPGDSGNTIYF
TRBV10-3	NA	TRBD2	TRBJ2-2	TGTGCCATCAGCCCCTCCTTTAGTAGCGGGGGGAACACCGGGGAGCTGTTTTTT	CAISPSFSSGGNTGELFF
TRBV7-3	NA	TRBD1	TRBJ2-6	TGTGCCAGCAGCTCCCGGGACAGGGTTTCTGGGGCCAACGTCCTGACTTTC	CASSSRDRVSGANVLTF
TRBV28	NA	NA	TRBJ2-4	TGTGCCAGCAGTTCCGTCCCCAACATTCAGTACTTC	CASSSVPNIQYF
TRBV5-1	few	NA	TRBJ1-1	TGCGCCAGCAGGATCAGCGACACAGAAGCTTTCTTT	CASRISDTEAFF
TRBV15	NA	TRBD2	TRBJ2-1	TGTGCCACCAGCACCCTGGGGGGGACCTCCTACAATGAGCAGTTCTTC	CATSTLGGTSYNEQFF
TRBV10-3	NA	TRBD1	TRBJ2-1	TGTGCCATCAAAGGGACAGGATCTAGGGATGAGCAGTTCTTC	CAIKGTGSRDEQFF
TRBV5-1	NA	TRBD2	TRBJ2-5	TGCGCCAGCAGCGGGGTACCGGGACTAGCGGCCACGTACCAAGAGACCCAGTACTTC	CASSGVPGLAATYQETQYF
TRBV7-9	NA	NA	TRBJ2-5	TGTGCCAGCAGCTTGGCGGCGGCGTATCAAGAGACCCAGTACTTC	CASSLAAAYQETQYF
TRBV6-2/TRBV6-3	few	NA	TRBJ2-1	TGTGCCAGCAGTTACGGGGGAATAAGCTCCTACAATGAGCAGTTCTTC	CASSYGGISSYNEQFF
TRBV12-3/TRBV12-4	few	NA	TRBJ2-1	TGTGCCAGCAGTTTATTCGTAGGCGGAGCGTCTGGCTATGAGCAGTTCTTC	CASSLFVGGASGYEQFF
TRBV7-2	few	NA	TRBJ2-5	TGTGCCAGCAGCTTAGCGAGCGTGGGGGGTCTGAAGACCCAGTACTTC	CASSLASVGGLKTQYF
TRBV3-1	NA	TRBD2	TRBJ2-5	TGTGCCAGCAGCCAAGGCGGGAGATTGGAGACCCAGTACTTC	CASSQGGRLETQYF
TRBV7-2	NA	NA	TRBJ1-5	TGTGCCAGCAGCTTAGGCTTAACAGATAATCAGCCCCAGCATTTT	CASSLGLTDNQPQHF
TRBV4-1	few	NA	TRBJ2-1	TGCGCCAGCAGCCTGAACCTCGAGAGGACCAATGAGCAGTTCTTC	CASSLNLERTNEQFF
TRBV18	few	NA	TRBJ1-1	TGTGCCAGCTCACCTATCGGGACATCGACTGAAGCTTTCTTT	CASSPIGTSTEAFF
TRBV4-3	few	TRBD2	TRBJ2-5	TGCGCCAGCAGCCAAGAAGCGCCTAGCGGGAGTTTTTTAGAGACCCAGTACTTC	CASSQEAPSGSFLETQYF
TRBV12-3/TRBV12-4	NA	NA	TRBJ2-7	TGTGCCAGCAGTAATCTACACGGGGACGCGCCCTACGAGCAGTACTTC	CASSNLHGDAPYEQYF
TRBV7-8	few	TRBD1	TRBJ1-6	TGTGCCAGCAGCTTAGCTAGACAGGGGACGAATTCACCCCTCCACTTT	CASSLARQGTNSPLHF
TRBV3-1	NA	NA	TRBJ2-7	TGTGCCAGCAGCCAAGCTGGCGGGGATCCTACCTACGAGCAGTACTTC	CASSQAGGDPTYEQYF
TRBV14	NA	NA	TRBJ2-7	TGTGCCAGCAGCCGCGCCGGATCCTACGAGCAGTACTTC	CASSRAGSYEQYF
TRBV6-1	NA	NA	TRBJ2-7	TGTGCCAGCAGTCCTAGTATCCCCAGCAGGGGCGGAGACGAGCAGTACTTC	CASSPSIPSRGGDEQYF
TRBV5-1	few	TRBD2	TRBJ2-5	TGCGCCAGCAGTTGGCGGGGGGGCCAAGAGACCCAGTACTTC	CASSWRGGQETQYF
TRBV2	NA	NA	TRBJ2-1	TGTGCCAGCAGTGAGCTTGGAAACCATGAGCAGTTCTTC	CASSELGNHEQFF
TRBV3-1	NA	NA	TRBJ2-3	TGTGCCAGCAGCCGTTTGCTAACCTCATCTTCGGATACGCAGTATTTT	CASSRLLTSSSDTQYF
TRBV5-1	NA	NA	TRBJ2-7	TGCGCCAGCAGCTCGATAACAGGGAATTTCGAGCAGTACTTC	CASSSITGNFEQYF